The TCR beta chain under discussion was sequenced for a study of human T cells and chemical hapten exposure. Turning to the study itself: The sensitizing agent was 2% DPC, placed on about 2 cm by about 2 cm of upper inner arm skin.

Time point reported: patch test 1, 2 weeks after DPC sensitization. Treatment: therapeutic diphenylcyclopropenone sensitization with weekly scalp DPC. Suited to DPC and affected by alopecia, the donors ranged from 18 to 70 years old. There are many counts of this clonotype. Its antigen remains unidentified. General study points: Compared to controls, expanded TCRs made significantly more large clusters of similar CDR3s.

CDR3 length: 12 residues. Germline-derived CDR1 and CDR2 are SQVTM and ANQGSEA. Via MiXCR, TCRdb re-called the RACE reads, giving one row per CDR3 protein. The sample yields about 81,000 distinct CDR3 sequences, about 8% seen once. The chain has TRBV29-1 and TRBJ2-1; 9 bases fit TRBD1. The material was whole blood, obtained in connection with sensitization to the hapten diphenylcyclopropenone (DPC). This receptor was taken from a woman aged 25 to 39 with alopecia areata. Some clones in this sample may be carry-over from other donors' samples. The CDR3 DNA sequence: TGCATGTGGACAGGGGAGGTCCATGAGCAGTTCTTC. Translation: CMWTGEVHEQFF.